The clone carrying this T cell receptor beta chain was detected only a few times. No patient had autoimmune disease or received systemic immunosuppression. This sample was taken from a study of OX40 agonist ivuxolimab in advanced cancers. The overall study: Every 2 weeks, patients got intravenous ivuxolimab at one of six dose levels (0.01-10 mg/kg). The group had a mean age of about 60 years, ranged from about 20 to 85, and was 82.7% male.

The CDR3 is 14 amino acids. Germline loops: CDR1 SGHVS, CDR2 FQNEAQ. V was clipped by 0 bases and J by 2 bases, with 8 bases between them. Method: immunoSEQ multiplex PCR; TCRdb's copy keeps in-frame clones and lacks some. Of some 57,000 clones listed, about 84% were seen once; the top ten hold 3.9%. The source was CD4+ or CD8+ T cells sorted from blood, collected in a trial of the OX40 agonist ivuxolimab. The origin of this receptor is an adult with an advanced solid tumor such as melanoma, head and neck, liver or kidney cancer. V gene TRBV7-8 combines with J gene TRBJ2-7; a weak D match, TRBD2 (5 bases). The chain's CDR3 is CASSLAFGAYEQYF. The CDR3 DNA reads TGTGCCAGCAGCTTAGCGTTCGGGGCCTACGAGCAGTACTTC.